These 27 T cell receptor beta chains were sequenced from one sample in a study of blood T cell repertoires in COVID-19 (dated by TCRdb to about 2020). Library creation used the immunoSEQ multiplex PCR assay. The source is immuneACCESS, and TCRdb retained only in-frame sequences with V and J called. Part of the clones is not carried over; for the studies checked, unresolved V genes explain less than half of this, and the remainder is unexplained. The sample table lists under 350,000 clones, approximately 86% of them with a count of one. Of the sample, approximately 4% is held by the ten largest clones. Sequencing input: PBMCs or T cells enriched from blood (not recorded which). Receptors originate from a woman aged 40-49 years with acute COVID-19.

The rearrangement joins TRBV7-8 to TRBJ1-1; D is unclear. V lost 1 base, J lost 11 bases, and 14 bases lay in between. Germline assignment: CDR1 SGHVS and CDR2 FQNEAQ. This CDR3 comprises 13 residues. CDR3 loop: CASSLVAGGMAFF. The CDR3 DNA reads TGTGCCAGCAGCTTAGTGGCAGGAGGTATGGCTTTCTTT.

J is TRBJ1-1 and V is TRBV4-1, with a weak D call TRBD1 (6 bases). CDR1 is MGHRA and CDR2 is YSYEKL in the germline V gene. With 5 bases removed from V and 2 bases from J, the gap between germline ends came to 12 bases. The CDR3 spans 14 residues. The CDR3 here is CASSSDRPNTEAFF. Here the CDR3 DNA reads TGCGCCAGCAGCTCCGACAGGCCTAACACTGAAGCTTTCTTT.

This clone was observed a single time. The chain links TRBV4-1 to TRBJ2-2; 7 bases are a match to TRBD2. V lost 0 bases, J lost 3 bases, and 10 bases stayed unmatched. Looked up from germline, CDR1 is MGHRA and CDR2 is YSYEKL. There are 18 residues in the CDR3. DNA for the CDR3: TGCGCCAGCAGCCAAGAATTGGGGTCCAGCGGGGACACCGGGGAGCTGTTTTTT. The encoded protein is CASSQELGSSGDTGELFF.

This clone was seen more than once but under ten times. This rearrangement joins TRBV10-1 to TRBJ2-7; D might be TRBD2 (5 bases). CDR3 size: 15 residues. Germline lookup yields CDR1 WNHNN and CDR2 SYGVQD (reference sequence). Trimming took 0 bases from V and 2 from J, leaving 11 bases between them. CDR3 loop: CASSESEEEPYEQYF. The CDR3 DNA is TGCGCCAGCAGTGAGTCGGAGGAGGAGCCCTACGAGCAGTACTTC.

The rearrangement links TRBV19 to TRBJ2-3; 7 bases map to TRBD1. Germline CDR1 LNHDA, CDR2 SQIVND (reference sequence). There are 14 residues in the CDR3. V was pared by 4 bases and J by 3 bases, with 4 bases of the junction left unmatched. CDR3 bases: TGTGCCAGTAGTAACAGGGGTCGGACAGATACGCAGTATTTT. Residues: CASSNRGRTDTQYF.

This chain uses TRBV29-1 with TRBJ2-1, with 10 nucleotides matching TRBD2. V lost 7 bases to trimming and J lost 7 bases; unmatched junction nucleotides: 13. CDR3 length equals 15 residues. Germline assignment: CDR1 SQVTM and CDR2 ANQGSEA. This CDR3 is CSGQSAGGDRNEQFF. In nucleotides, the CDR3 is TGCAGCGGCCAGTCAGCGGGGGGGGATCGTAATGAGCAGTTCTTC.

This chain joins TRBV6-2 or TRBV6-3 and TRBJ1-2, with TRBD1 as a possible D gene (5 bases). The V end lost 2 bases, the J end lost 2 bases, and 12 bases lay between the germline ends. CDR3 length equals 15 residues. Germline V CDR1 and CDR2: MNHEY, SVGEGT. Here the CDR3 reads CASSYGGIGNYGYTF. For the CDR3, the DNA is TGTGCCAGCAGTTACGGGGGGATCGGCAACTATGGCTACACCTTC.

This rearrangement joins TRBV7-9 to TRBJ1-2, with 9 bases matching TRBD1. The CDR3 runs to 16 residues. The V gene's germline CDR1 is SEHNR and CDR2 FQNEAQ (reference sequence). V shed 4 bases, J shed 2 bases, and the junction held 8 bases outside the gene matches. The CDR3 DNA sequence: TGTGCCAGCAGCTCACCCGGGACAGGGCCGAACTATGGCTACACCTTC. It translates to CASSSPGTGPNYGYTF.

This clone was counted once. J is TRBJ1-2 and V is TRBV14; D is ambiguous. V lost 0 bases and J 4 bases, leaving 9 bases between the germline ends. This CDR3 contains 14 residues. Per germline, CDR1 SGHDN and CDR2 FVKESK. Written as DNA, the CDR3 is TGTGCCAGCAGCCAAGACAGAACCAGCTATGGCTACACCTTC. It translates to CASSQDRTSYGYTF.

This clone occurred once. This chain joins TRBV2 and TRBJ2-5; D unclear. Between the trimmed V and J ends, which lost 1 base and 1 base, there was a span of 10 bases. Germline V gene lookup returns CDR1 SNHLY and CDR2 FYNNEI. The CDR3 sequence is 15 residues long. Written as DNA, the CDR3 is TGTGCCAGCAGTGAAGGAGAACCACCCCAAGAGACCCAGTACTTC. This codes for CASSEGEPPQETQYF.

The gene calls are TRBV9 and TRBJ2-5; 10 bases are a match to TRBD2. The CDR3 contains 17 residues. Trimming cost V 0 bases and J 4 bases; bases outside gene matches: 9. Germline V CDR1 and CDR2: SGDLS, YYNGEE. Here the CDR3 DNA reads TGTGCCAGCAGCGTAGGCCCTAGCGGGGGAGGTGGAGAGACCCAGTACTTC. It encodes CASSVGPSGGGGETQYF.

The chain carries TRBV6-2 or TRBV6-3 and TRBJ2-1, with a tentative D call TRBD1 (5 bases). The CDR3 spans 13 residues. Germline V gene data show CDR1 as MNHEY and CDR2 as SVGEGT. V lost 4 bases, J lost 8 bases, and 12 bases lay in between. The CDR3 is CASSWQGFDEQFF. CDR3 coding DNA: TGTGCCAGCAGTTGGCAGGGCTTCGATGAGCAGTTCTTC.

This chain joins TRBV3-1 (or the pseudogene TRBV3-2) and TRBJ1-4; 9 bases match TRBD1. CDR3 size: 16 residues. V trimming: 0 bases; J trimming: 7 bases; junction bases outside the gene matches: 6. Germline V gene data show CDR1 as LGHDT and CDR2 as YNNKEL (reference sequence). The CDR3 coding sequence is TGTGCCAGCAGCCAAGATTCGGGACAGGGCGGTGAAAAACTGTTTTTT. It translates to CASSQDSGQGGEKLFF.

The gene calls are TRBV3-1 (or the pseudogene TRBV3-2) and TRBJ1-5; tentatively, D is TRBD1 (6 bases). CDR1 is LGHDT, CDR2 YNNKEL, per germline (reference sequence). The V and J ends lost 4 bases and 7 bases respectively, with 14 bases between them. The CDR3 is 14 residues long. The CDR3 is CASSLGTLIQPQHF. CDR3 coding DNA: TGTGCCAGCAGCCTCGGGACACTAATCCAGCCCCAGCATTTT.

The chain has TRBV3-1 (or the pseudogene TRBV3-2) and TRBJ2-1; 7 bases fit TRBD1. The CDR3 runs 15 residues. Per the germline V gene, CDR1 is LGHDT and CDR2 is YNNKEL (reference sequence). Germline trimming cut 5 bases from V and 2 bases from J; bases unmatched to any gene: 6. The CDR3 here is CASSYRQGTYNEQFF. In DNA, the CDR3 is TGTGCCAGCAGCTACAGACAGGGAACCTACAATGAGCAGTTCTTC.

The chain links TRBV28 to TRBJ2-7; D unresolved. This CDR3 is built from 12 residues. The V end was cut by 3 bases, the J end by 5 bases, with 8 bases between. CDR1 and CDR2 (germline): MDHEN, SYDVKM. DNA for the CDR3: TGTGCCAGCAGTTTTAGTAGCCACGAGCAGTACTTC. It specifies CASSFSSHEQYF. The complete variable domain, with remaining parts taken from reference TRBV28 and TRBJ2-7, reads DVKVTQSSRYLVKRTGEKVFLECVQDMDHENMFWYRQDPGLGLRLIYFSYDVKMKEKGDIPEGYSVSREKKERFSLILESASTNQTSMYLCASSFSSHEQYFGPGTRLTVT.

This rearrangement joins TRBV28 to TRBJ2-7; D not certain. Trimming removed 4 bases at V and 5 bases at J, with 9 bases between. Germline assignment: CDR1 MDHEN and CDR2 SYDVKM. The CDR3 has 12 residues. This CDR3 is CASSSDLHEQYF. The CDR3, as DNA: TGTGCCAGCAGTTCCGACTTGCACGAGCAGTACTTC.

This chain uses TRBV6-5 with TRBJ2-7, with 8 nucleotides matching TRBD1. Germline CDR1 and CDR2: MNHEY and SVGAGI. There are 15 residues in the CDR3. The J segment lost 2 bases and the V segment lost 2 bases, leaving 5 bases of the junction unmatched. This chain's CDR3 is CASSYGDRRAYEQYF. The CDR3 DNA reads TGTGCCAGCAGTTACGGGGACAGGAGAGCCTACGAGCAGTACTTC.

The rearrangement joins TRBV6-2 or TRBV6-3 to TRBJ2-1; D perhaps matches TRBD1 (5 bases). CDR1 and CDR2 from the germline V gene are MNHEY and SVGEGT. Trimming left V 2 bases short and J 0 bases short, with 14 bases between. There are 17 residues in the CDR3. The chain's CDR3 is CASSYGASKSSYNEQFF. The CDR3 region has the DNA TGTGCCAGCAGTTACGGGGCGTCAAAGAGCTCCTACAATGAGCAGTTCTTC.

The V and J genes are TRBV5-4 and TRBJ2-7; D is ambiguous. V was pared by 1 base and J by 0 bases, with 11 bases between. In germline, CDR1 is SGHNT, CDR2 YYREEE (reference sequence). The CDR3 loop spans 15 amino acids. CDR3 DNA sequence: TGTGCCAGCAGCTTGAGCATTGGTGCCTCCTACGAGCAGTACTTC. This sequence encodes CASSLSIGASYEQYF.

This clone has just one count. V usage is TRBV2 and J usage is TRBJ1-2; 11 positions agree with TRBD1. With 6 bases clipped from V and 6 bases from J, the junction kept 9 bases outside the gene matches. CDR1 is SNHLY, CDR2 FYNNEI, per germline. The CDR3 runs to 15 residues. CDR3 in DNA: TGTGCCAGCAGGCGGGACAGGGGGTCCCTCGATGGCTACACCTTC. This sequence encodes CASRRDRGSLDGYTF. The full variable domain, its missing parts supplied by reference TRBV2 and TRBJ1-2, is EPEVTQTPSHQVTQMGQEVILRCVPISNHLYFYWYRQILGQKVEFLVSFYNNEISEKSEIFDDQFSVERPDGSNFTLKIRSTKLEDSAMYFCASRRDRGSLDGYTFGSGTRLTVV.

V and J are TRBV19 and TRBJ2-3, with 9 bases that match TRBD2. V was pared by 7 bases and J by 4 bases, with 9 bases of the junction left unmatched. CDR1 is LNHDA and CDR2 is SQIVND in the germline V gene (reference sequence). CDR3 size: 15 residues. CDR3 in DNA: TGTGCCAGTAACCCTGGGGGGACTAGCCCAGATACGCAGTATTTT. Encoded protein: CASNPGGTSPDTQYF.

The genes are TRBV11-2 and TRBJ2-1; D may be TRBD1 (6 bases). From germline, CDR1 is SGHAT and CDR2 FQNNGV. The CDR3 spans 15 residues. V lost 5 bases, J lost 2 bases, and 13 bases lay in between. In DNA form, the CDR3 reads TGTGCCAGCAGCCGGGGACATACCACCTACAATGAGCAGTTCTTC. It encodes CASSRGHTTYNEQFF. The whole variable domain, remainder taken from reference TRBV11-2 and TRBJ2-1, is EAGVAQSPRYKIIEKRQSVAFWCNPISGHATLYWYQQILGQGPKLLIQFQNNGVVDDSQLPKDRFSAERLKGVDSTLKIQPAKLEDSAVYLCASSRGHTTYNEQFFGPGTRLTVL.

This chain uses TRBV19 with TRBJ1-1; D gene uncertain. V lost 7 bases, J lost 5 bases, and 14 bases lay in between. This CDR3 is 13 amino acids long. CDR1 and CDR2 from the germline V gene are LNHDA and SQIVND (reference sequence). The CDR3 loop is CASTPVWRTEAFF. CDR3 sequence (DNA): TGTGCCAGTACCCCCGTGTGGAGGACTGAAGCTTTCTTT.

The count of this clone is one. The chain has TRBV13 and TRBJ1-2; possible D gene TRBD1, 5 bases. CDR3 size: 18 residues. From germline, CDR1 is PRHDT and CDR2 FYEKMQ (reference sequence). V was cut by 5 bases and J by 5 bases, with 27 bases left in between. CDR3: CASSRDGPASLGRYGYTF. Here the CDR3 DNA reads TGTGCCAGCAGCCGGGACGGTCCCGCGAGCTTAGGGAGGTATGGCTACACCTTC.

V is TRBV3-1 (or the pseudogene TRBV3-2) and J is TRBJ2-5, with 14 bases matching TRBD2. This CDR3 contains 16 residues. Trimming took 2 bases from V and 6 from J; bases not matched to a gene: 5. In germline, CDR1 is LGHDT, CDR2 YNNKEL (reference sequence). CDR3 sequence (DNA): TGTGCCAGCAGCCAACCAGGGACTAGCGGGAGACAGACCCAGTACTTC. Translating it yields CASSQPGTSGRQTQYF.

The rearrangement links TRBV3-1 (or the pseudogene TRBV3-2) to TRBJ1-3; D gene unclear. The CDR3 covers 14 residues. The V gene's germline CDR1 is LGHDT and CDR2 YNNKEL (reference sequence). The V gene lost 3 bases and the J gene lost 0 bases, with 6 bases spanning the gap. The CDR3 bases are TGTGCCAGCAGCCACAGAGGCTCTGGAAACACCATATATTTT. Protein: CASSHRGSGNTIYF.